This TCR beta chain was captured in a study of blood T cell repertoires in COVID-19. About the research overall: Samples came from the United States, Italy and Spain, spanning acute and convalescent COVID-19.

Original processing methods: Counts of nucleated cells, estimated from reference gene primer amplification, were obtained. Here immunoSEQ multiplex PCR was the method, and the copy in TCRdb shows in-frame clones only, minus some. V, J and clone size are those of that table, while D and trimming were read from the DNA. The repertoire holds about 83,000 clones, with around 80% as singletons. From germline, CDR1 is SNHLY and CDR2 FYNNEI. With 5 bases removed from V and 0 bases from J, the gap between germline ends came to 16 bases. The CDR3 consists of 16 residues. The chain employs TRBV2 and TRBJ1-1; D perhaps matches TRBD1 (5 bases). This TCR was sampled from a woman older than 75 with acute or convalescent COVID-19. Sequenced: peripheral blood. For the CDR3, the DNA is TGTGCCAGCAGTAAAATGGGGACTAGCCTGAACACTGAAGCTTTCTTT. Translation: CASSKMGTSLNTEAFF.